This T cell receptor beta chain is from a study of T cell repertoires in cytomegalovirus infection (dated by TCRdb to the late 2010s). For the wider study: The peptide stimulations were aimed at well-studied HLA-B-restricted epitopes as well as recently identified HLA-C-restricted CMV epitopes, whose presentation resists viral immunomodulation. Donor HLA type was relevant to the analysis, because carriage of CMV infection together with the matching HLA type was indicated by public TCR beta signatures.

The CDR3 holds 12 amino acids from the cysteine to the phenylalanine. Solely the CDR3 DNA is kept, with 36 bases framed from the first base. As encoded in the germline V gene, CDR1 is SNHLY while CDR2 is FYNNEI. The V and J ends are trimmed by 10 bases and 7 bases, leaving 17 bases between them. The treatment or condition label corresponds to: in vitro stimulation with specific CMV peptide epitopes to enrich CMV-specific T cells. General study outcomes and caveats: In both this cohort and an independent roughly 330-donor cohort, the cumulative frequency of public TCR beta family members distinguished carriers of CMV infection plus the relevant HLA type. The ex vivo response was dominated by HLA-C-restricted CMV-specific TCR beta clonotypes, which also provided the single most frequent clonotype in two of eight donors.

As for this clonotype: Its cognate antigen has yet to be identified. Base-call qualities are not available, and no considerably larger clone is one nucleotide away.

Sequencing was performed on an Illumina HiSeq 1500. TCRdb ran its own pipeline on the public reads, namely fastp trimming at Q25 and MiXCR clone calling, and kept in-frame beta chains. Identical CDR3 protein sequences are pooled into one entry, listed with their most common genes and DNA. This sample gives about 35,000 distinct CDR3 sequences in total; approximately 52% of them show up just once. Of the sample, around 90% is held by the ten largest clones. The sequence derives from a human donor in good health (CMV status not recorded). Some clones in this sample may be carry-over from other donors' samples. The rearrangement joined TRBV2 to TRBJ2-7; the D gene cannot be named for sure. Source: CD8+ T cells from cultured PBMCs, taken from culture after CMV antigen stimulation. In nucleotide form, the sequence is TGTGCCAAACTCGGGCCTCTAGGAGAGCAGTACTTC. Translated, this is CAKLGPLGEQYF. Reference TRBV2 and TRBJ2-7 genes cover what lies past the CDR3, so the full variable domain is EPEVTQTPSHQVTQMGQEVILRCVPISNHLYFYWYRQILGQKVEFLVSFYNNEISEKSEIFDDQFSVERPDGSNFTLKIRSTKLEDSAMYFCAKLGPLGEQYFGPGTRLTVT.